The following is a T cell receptor beta chain sequence with its context. Its target is not known. The sample originates from a study of shared clonotypes between healthy human individuals. Study-level points and caveats: The authors expected sequencing depth to affect clonotype sharing among donors. Richness estimates generally favored naive over memory subsets.

Clones were read by immunoSEQ multiplex PCR, and TCRdb kept only the in-frame ones, dropping some. The repertoire holds about 2.3 million clones, with more than 85% as singletons. Germline CDR1 is GTSNPN and CDR2 is SVGIG (reference sequence). The CDR3 contains 13 residues. The V and J ends lost 2 bases and 4 bases respectively, with 11 bases between them. The clonotype was recovered from a man aged 18 to 35 in good health. Some clones in this sample may be carry-over from other donors' samples. Sample: naive CD4+ T cells from PBMCs. Regarding subset: CD45RA+ positively selected. This chain joins TRBV30 and TRBJ1-2; maybe TRBD1 (5 bases). The CDR3 region is CAWSSGPTYGYTF. The CDR3 DNA is TGTGCCTGGAGTTCAGGGCCAACCTATGGCTACACCTTC.